This paragraph reports one TCR beta chain. Antigen unknown. Repertoires were generated with immunoSEQ multiplex PCR, while TCRdb's copy carries only in-frame clones and drops some. The table includes 100,000 to 120,000 clones, about 85% detected once. V was pared by 3 bases and J by 6 bases, with 18 bases between. The germline gives CDR1 LGHDT, CDR2 YNNKEL (reference sequence). This CDR3 comprises 16 residues. These data come from a study of T cell responses to AZD1222 COVID-19 vaccine. Study context: Pooling covered second doses at about 4 or about 12 weeks. Study-wide points: Most donors were white British, females outnumbered males, and clonal diversity was possibly underestimated. Spike-spanning, vaccine-associated CD4 TCRs were dominant at 160-218 and 743-854.

This sequence originates from an adult in good health. The V and J genes are TRBV3-1 (or the pseudogene TRBV3-2) and TRBJ2-1; D is possibly TRBD1 (7 bases). The sequences come from peripheral blood, collected on day 0 of AZD1222 vaccination. The CDR3 here is CASSHIRRGRTNEQFF. In nucleotides, the CDR3 is TGTGCCAGCAGCCATATTCGGAGGGGGCGAACCAATGAGCAGTTCTTC.